Below are 6 T cell receptor beta chains sequenced from a single sample in a study of T cells in women clearing cervical HPV infection. The table came from immunoSEQ multiplex PCR; TCRdb's copy has only in-frame clones and leaves some out. Its clone listing holds about 29,000 clones. The specimen was blood buffy coat. These receptors originate from a woman between 18 and 70 years old with a cervical HPV16 infection that either progressed to CIN3+ or cleared (not recorded which).

This CDR3 reads CATQGLAGEETQYF. The part of the CDR3 DNA that was read is TGTGCCACCCAGGGACTAGCGGGAGAAGAGACC. The gene calls are TRBV2 and TRBJ2-5; 14 nucleotides agree with TRBD2. The DNA ends 3 residues before the CDR3 does, and the rest of the CDR3 is filled in from the germline J gene. The CDR3 contains 14 residues. Germline CDR1 is SNHLY and CDR2 is FYNNEI. After removal of 10 bases from V and 3 bases from J, the junction contained 4 bases not matched to a gene.

With respect to this clone: The observed sequence ends 3 residues before the CDR3 terminus, with the missing tail filled in from the germline J gene. V usage is TRBV5-1 and J usage is TRBJ2-7; D call uncertain. V lost 3 bases to trimming and J lost 4 bases, with 5 bases between them. This CDR3 has 11 amino acids. Looked up from germline, CDR1 is SGHRS and CDR2 is YFSETQ. The part of the CDR3 DNA that was read is TGCGCCAGCAGCTCCAGTTACGAG. Translating gives CASSSSYE. The full CDR3 protein reads CASSSSYEQYF.

Note on this clone: Relative to the germline gene, one junction end is altered; a read error may explain this. Sequencing ends 3 residues short of the CDR3 end; the germline J gene provides the rest. Different DNA sequences within this sample yield the same CDR3. This sequence joins TRBV5-1 and TRBJ1-3; 8 nucleotides line up with TRBD1. CDR3 length: 14 amino acids. Germline CDR1 reads SGHRS; CDR2 reads YFSETQ. The CDR3 DNA, read in part, is TGCGCCAGCAGCCCCAGGACAGGGACGAACACA. Amino acids: CASSPRTGTNT. The entire CDR3 sequence reads CASSPRTGTNTIYF.

Turning to this clone: The CDR3 end is not reached by the read, which stops 3 residues before it; the germline J gene fills it in. The J gene is TRBJ1-1, the V gene TRBV10-3; 9 nucleotides match TRBD1. Germline CDR1 is ENHRY and CDR2 is SYGVKD. The CDR3 extends over 15 amino acids. The V segment lost 1 base and the J segment 4 bases; nucleotides outside the gene matches: 4. The CDR3 sequence is CAISEWTGEGTEAFF. The sequenced part of the CDR3 DNA is TGTGCCATCAGTGAGTGGACAGGGGAAGGCACTGAA.

Remarks on this clone: The read halts 3 residues ahead of the CDR3 end, with the missing end drawn from the germline J gene. The genes are TRBV7-9 and TRBJ2-7; D is unresolved. Germline V gene data show CDR1 as SEHNR and CDR2 as FQNEAQ (reference sequence). Trimming cost V 4 bases and J 5 bases, with 15 bases left between them. The CDR3 is 14 amino acids. Partial CDR3 DNA: TGTGCCAGCAGCTCTGGTGTAGGGTTCCACGAG. Translated: CASSSGVGFHE. The whole CDR3 protein is CASSSGVGFHEQYF.

With regard to this clone: The DNA ends 3 residues before the CDR3 does, and the rest of the CDR3 is filled in from the germline J gene. The chain joins TRBV30 to TRBJ2-1, with TRBD2 matching 7 bases. The CDR3 runs to 15 residues. V shed 0 bases and J 6 bases; nucleotides not matched to a gene: 8. Germline-derived CDR1 and CDR2 are GTSNPN and SVGIG (reference sequence). The CDR3: CAWSVGAGLINEQFF. The sequenced CDR3 bases are TGTGCCTGGAGTGTCGGGGCGGGACTAATCAATGAG.